This is a list of T cell receptor beta chains from one sample in a study of control samples from healthy donors and cancer patients. Profiled with immunoSEQ multiplex PCR; TCRdb holds only in-frame clones, not every one. The sample has about 89,000 clones, about 89% seen once. What was sequenced was blood. The receptors come from a man younger than 40 in good health. The CDR3 runs from the conserved cysteine through the conserved F or W. D genes are given only for firm matches. Clone size is stated in some rows and not others, as once, few, many or a class when expanded.

cdr3_length clone_size d_call j_call v_call cdr3_aa
15 . . TRBJ1-2 TRBV18 CASSPRTDPNYGYTF
12 . . TRBJ1-2 TRBV12-3/TRBV12-4 CASIKGAYGYTF
16 . TRBD2 TRBJ2-1 TRBV10-2 CASSDPGTSGYNEQFF
13 . . TRBJ1-2 TRBV27 CASSDGTFYGYTF
14 few . TRBJ1-2 TRBV11-2 CASSWGGQGYGYTF
15 . TRBD2 TRBJ2-3 TRBV18 CASSPPGLATDTQYF
16 . TRBD1 TRBJ1-3 TRBV30 CAWTRTGNGPGNTIYF
13 . . TRBJ2-1 TRBV6-4 CASSAAAYNEQFF
14 once TRBD1 TRBJ1-5 TRBV5-1 CASSRTGDNQPQHF
15 . . TRBJ1-3 TRBV2 CASSEESLGGNTIYF
16 . . TRBJ2-2 TRBV3-1/TRBV3-2 CASSQGRDAYPGELFF
12 medium-sized . TRBJ1-6 TRBV5-4 CASSLDNSPLHF
13 . . TRBJ1-1 TRBV19 CASSIGVNTEAFF
15 . . TRBJ2-7 TRBV7-2 CASSPTGTSSYEQYF
13 . TRBD1 TRBJ2-1 TRBV11-3 CASSLGQGNEQFF
15 once TRBD1 TRBJ1-4 TRBV28 CASSSQGAGSEKLFF
16 . . TRBJ2-5 TRBV15 CATSRDLRRYQETQYF
14 . . TRBJ1-1 TRBV10-3 CAISDWQGRTEAFF
15 medium-sized . TRBJ1-1 TRBV10-3 CAISESGPPNTEAFF
13 . TRBD1 TRBJ2-5 TRBV29-1 CSAPGTVQETQYF
14 . . TRBJ2-2 TRBV6-5 CASSYRVFAGELFF
15 . . TRBJ2-5 TRBV3-1/TRBV3-2 CASSQGQGGQETQYF
13 once . TRBJ1-2 TRBV5-4 CASSQRALYGYTF
13 . . TRBJ1-5 TRBV24-1 CATNGGNNQPQHF
14 . TRBD1 TRBJ1-4 TRBV7-9 CASSPGTGFEKLFF
14 . . TRBJ1-5 TRBV2 CASSGMGGNQPQHF
15 . TRBD1 TRBJ2-5 TRBV5-4 CASSLSGGPQETQYF
13 . . TRBJ1-2 TRBV4-1 CASSLSGNYGYTF
13 . TRBD1 TRBJ1-2 TRBV29-1 CSVRQGINYGYTF
17 . TRBD2 TRBJ2-5 TRBV7-9 CASSPSGGEFGQETQYF
14 . TRBD1 TRBJ2-5 TRBV11-2 CASSLNRGTETQYF
17 . . TRBJ1-1 TRBV5-6 CASSLEDTRKRETGAFF
14 . . TRBJ2-3 TRBV24-1 CATSDRAWTDTQYF
17 . TRBD1 TRBJ2-3 TRBV7-6 CASSLDPGQGGTDTQYF
13 . . TRBJ1-1 TRBV30 CAWSHRADTEAFF
13 . . TRBJ2-2 TRBV5-1 CASSSPGIRELFF
14 . . TRBJ2-5 TRBV7-9 CASSFSTNQETQYF
14 . . TRBJ2-5 TRBV18 CASSPGTEQETQYF
14 few . TRBJ1-5 TRBV19 CASSANFWGQPQHF
14 once . TRBJ2-3 TRBV5-1 CASSLASAEDTQYF
11 few . TRBJ1-1 TRBV24-1 CATSVGTEAFF
14 . . TRBJ1-1 TRBV2 CASTRIGQGTEAFF
11 . . TRBJ2-5 TRBV20-1 CSIDMGETQYF
16 . TRBD1 TRBJ1-3 TRBV19 CAKRQGDSVPGNTIYF
13 . . TRBJ1-2 TRBV19 CASSTTVSNGYTF
14 once TRBD1 TRBJ2-7 TRBV10-3 CAISETGGSYEQYF
16 few . TRBJ2-6 TRBV6-4 CASSETPSSGANVLTF
15 once . TRBJ2-7 TRBV4-1 CASSQDSQRSYEQYF
13 . TRBD1 TRBJ2-7 TRBV5-6 CASRGTGGLEQYF
14 . TRBD1 TRBJ1-2 TRBV2 CASSPMGQIYGYTF
17 . . TRBJ2-1 TRBV10-3 CAISGSSRGGLPNEQFF
12 once . TRBJ2-1 TRBV12-3/TRBV12-4 CASSLGRGEQFF
13 . . TRBJ1-4 TRBV11-2 CASSFGALEKLFF